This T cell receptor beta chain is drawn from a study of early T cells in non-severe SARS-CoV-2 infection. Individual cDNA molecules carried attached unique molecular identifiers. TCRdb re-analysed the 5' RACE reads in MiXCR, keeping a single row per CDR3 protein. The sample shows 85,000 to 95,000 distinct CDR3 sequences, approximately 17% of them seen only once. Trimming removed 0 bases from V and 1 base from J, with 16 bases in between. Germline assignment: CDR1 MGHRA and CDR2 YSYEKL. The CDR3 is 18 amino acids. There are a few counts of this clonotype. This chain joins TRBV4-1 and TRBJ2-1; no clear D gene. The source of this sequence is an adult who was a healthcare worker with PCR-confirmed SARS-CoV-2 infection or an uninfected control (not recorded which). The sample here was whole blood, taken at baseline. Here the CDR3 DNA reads TGCGCCAGCAGCCAAGAGGTAAACCTTTGGGATTCCTACAATGAGCAGTTCTTC. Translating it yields CASSQEVNLWDSYNEQFF.